The 14 T cell receptor beta chains in this list originate from one sample, sequenced in a study of shared clonotypes between healthy human individuals. The data were produced by immunoSEQ multiplex PCR, yet TCRdb's version contains in-frame clones alone and is incomplete. The data contain some 2,000,000 clones, approximately 96% of them singletons. Material for sequencing was naive CD4+ T cells sorted from blood. Subset defined: CD45RA+ positively selected. Receptors originate from a man aged 18 to 29 in good health.

V is TRBV19 and J is TRBJ1-1; TRBD1 aligns across 7 bases. The V segment lost 3 bases and the J segment 8 bases; nucleotides outside the gene matches: 9. Per the germline V gene, CDR1 is LNHDA and CDR2 is SQIVND (reference sequence). The CDR3 sequence is 14 residues long. CDR3 nucleotides: TGTGCCAGTAGTATGGGTACAGGGGTAGGCGAAGCTTTCTTT. Amino acid sequence: CASSMGTGVGEAFF.

The chain links TRBV7-9 to TRBJ1-2; D is undetermined. In germline, CDR1 is SEHNR, CDR2 FQNEAQ (reference sequence). V was shortened by 1 base and J by 3 bases, with 9 bases between the two germline ends. CDR3 size: 14 residues. CDR3 sequence (DNA): TGTGCCAGCAGCTTAGAGGACCAGGACTATGGCTACACCTTC. Residues: CASSLEDQDYGYTF.

The V call is TRBV15, the J call TRBJ2-5, with a weak D call TRBD1 (6 bases). The germline V gene encodes CDR1 LNHNV and CDR2 YYDKDF (reference sequence). The germline V and J ends were trimmed by 1 base and 0 bases, with 12 bases remaining between them. This CDR3 has 16 amino acids. The CDR3 sequence is CATSRANTGNQETQYF. In nucleotides, the CDR3 is TGTGCCACCAGCAGAGCGAATACAGGGAACCAAGAGACCCAGTACTTC. The whole variable domain, remainder taken from reference TRBV15 and TRBJ2-5, is DAMVIQNPRYQVTQFGKPVTLSCSQTLNHNVMYWYQQKSSQAPKLLFHYYDKDFNNEADTPDNFQSRRPNTSFCFLDIRSPGLGDTAMYLCATSRANTGNQETQYFGPGTRLLVL.

V usage is TRBV28 and J usage is TRBJ1-1; possibly TRBD1 for D (5 bases). The CDR3 has 14 amino acids. Germline-derived CDR1 and CDR2 are MDHEN and SYDVKM. V gave up 5 bases and J gave up 4 bases, with 14 bases separating them. CDR3 sequence reads: CASSTPGDRTEAFF. CDR3 nucleotides: TGTGCCAGCAGTACCCCCGGGGACCGCACTGAAGCTTTCTTT.

This chain connects TRBV12-2 to TRBJ1-5. TRBV12-2 is noted as a pseudogene. CDR3 length: 11 residues. CDR3 amino acids: CASLGGQPQHF. The CDR3 DNA reads as TGTGCAAGTCTGGGTGGCCAGCCCCAGCATTTT.

The chain links TRBV7-2 to TRBJ2-1, with TRBD2 matching 13 bases. This CDR3 is 16 amino acids long. V lost 1 base and J lost 7; bases outside the gene matches: 4. Germline CDR1 SGHTA, CDR2 FQGNSA. For the CDR3, the DNA is TGTGCCAGCAGCTTAGAACTAGCGGGAGGGAGTAATGAGCAGTTCTTC. Its translation is CASSLELAGGSNEQFF.

The chain joins TRBV5-4 to TRBJ2-5, with TRBD1 matching over 8 bases. The CDR3 contains 15 residues. Per germline, CDR1 SGHNT and CDR2 YYREEE (reference sequence). J gave up 3 bases and V 3 bases, and 7 bases lay outside the gene matches. This chain's CDR3 is CASSSATGVKETQYF. The CDR3 DNA follows: TGTGCCAGCAGCTCGGCGACAGGGGTTAAAGAGACCCAGTACTTC.

The chain links TRBV28 to TRBJ1-1, with a possible D match to TRBD1 (6 bases). The CDR3 runs 15 residues. The V and J ends lost 7 bases and 1 base respectively, with 16 bases between them. Looked up from germline, CDR1 is MDHEN and CDR2 is SYDVKM. The DNA for the CDR3 is TGTGCCAGCATTCAACTGGGGGGACAGAACACTGAAGCTTTCTTT. This encodes CASIQLGGQNTEAFF.

In this sample, this clone turned up once. This sequence joins TRBV19 and TRBJ2-3, with a weak D call TRBD1 (6 bases). In germline, CDR1 is LNHDA, CDR2 SQIVND (reference sequence). Trimming took 6 bases from V and 4 from J, leaving 17 bases between them. The CDR3 loop spans 15 amino acids. The CDR3 protein is CASRQPGELADTQYF. The CDR3 region has the DNA TGTGCCAGTAGACAACCAGGGGAATTAGCAGATACGCAGTATTTT.

The chain couples TRBV19 to TRBJ1-5, with 11 bases fitting TRBD1. With V trimmed by 5 bases and J by 5 bases, 14 bases remained unmatched. Germline V lookup: CDR1 LNHDA, CDR2 SQIVND (reference sequence). The CDR3 has 18 amino acids. CDR3 DNA sequence: TGTGCCAGTAGTGTAACCGGGACAGGGGGTACTAGATATCAGCCCCAGCATTTT. The encoded protein is CASSVTGTGGTRYQPQHF.

The chain employs TRBV6-9 and TRBJ2-7, with unresolved D. Trimming cost V 5 bases and J 5 bases, with 10 bases left between them. The germline gives CDR1 MNHGY, CDR2 SVAAGI. CDR3 length: 12 amino acids. The CDR3 protein is CASSPPLNEQYF. Written as DNA, the CDR3 is TGTGCCAGCAGTCCCCCCCTAAACGAGCAGTACTTC.

This clone was picked up one time. The chain combines TRBV6-5 with TRBJ1-2; 8 nucleotides agree with TRBD1. This CDR3 comprises 15 residues. Germline CDR1 reads MNHEY; CDR2 reads SVGAGI. The V and J ends lost 0 bases and 2 bases, in that order; junction bases with no gene match: 2. CDR3 nucleotides: TGTGCCAGCAGTTACTCGCCAGGGGGCAACTATGGCTACACCTTC. This codes for CASSYSPGGNYGYTF.

This chain uses TRBV6-1 with TRBJ1-3, with unresolved D. The CDR3 consists of 14 residues. CDR1 MNHNS and CDR2 SASEGT come from the germline V gene. The V end lost 7 bases, the J end lost 2 bases, and 12 bases lay between the germline ends. Here the CDR3 DNA reads TGTGCCAGCATCAAGTCCATCCCTGGAAACACCATATATTTT. It specifies CASIKSIPGNTIYF.

The chain carries TRBV9 and TRBJ1-5, with a weak D call TRBD1 (6 bases). This CDR3 comprises 14 residues. With 3 bases removed from V and 6 bases from J, the gap between germline ends came to 13 bases. Germline CDR1 reads SGDLS; CDR2 reads YYNGEE. This chain's CDR3 is CASSEVGAAQPQHF. In nucleotides, the CDR3 is TGTGCCAGCAGCGAAGTGGGGGCGGCTCAGCCCCAGCATTTT.